Presented here are 14 T cell receptor beta chains from one specimen sequenced in a study of shared clonotypes between healthy human individuals. TCRdb's table, derived via immunoSEQ multiplex PCR, lists solely in-frame clones and lacks some. This table holds about 520,000 clones, about 85% found once. Sequencing was performed on PBMCs. These receptors all stem from a woman between 40 and 55 years old in good health. Some clones in this sample may be carry-over from other donors' samples.

This chain uses TRBV7-6 with TRBJ2-7, with 8 bases matching TRBD2. Germline assignment: CDR1 SGHVS and CDR2 FNYEAQ. This CDR3 is 14 amino acids long. The V segment lost 1 base and the J segment 2 bases; nucleotides outside the gene matches: 1. CDR3 residues: CASSLGGLAYEQYF. In DNA, the CDR3 is TGTGCCAGCAGCTTAGGGGGACTAGCCTACGAGCAGTACTTC.

This chain joins TRBV28 and TRBJ2-3; D uncertain. From germline, CDR1 is MDHEN and CDR2 SYDVKM. The CDR3 loop spans 13 amino acids. V lost 3 bases, J lost 2 bases, and 6 bases lay in between. The CDR3 DNA reads as TGTGCCAGCAGTTTCCAGTACACAGATACGCAGTATTTT. Amino acid sequence: CASSFQYTDTQYF.

The chain joins TRBV7-8 to TRBJ2-7, with 10 bases aligning to TRBD2. Trimming at V came to 4 bases and at J to 3 bases, leaving 3 bases not matched to a gene. This CDR3 comprises 14 residues. CDR1 is SGHVS, CDR2 FQNEAQ, per germline. CDR3: CASSWTSGDYEQYF. The CDR3 DNA is TGTGCCAGCAGCTGGACTAGCGGAGACTACGAGCAGTACTTC. Looking up the rest from reference TRBV7-8 and TRBJ2-7 gives the full variable domain: GAGVSQSPRYKVAKRGQDVALRCDPISGHVSLFWYQQALGQGPEFLTYFQNEAQLDKSGLPSDRFFAERPEGSVSTLKIQRTQQEDSAVYLCASSWTSGDYEQYFGPGTRLTVT.

Concerning this clone: A clone one base away is much larger, so this may be a read error. The sample contains more than one DNA sequence encoding this CDR3. This chain joins TRBV4-1 and TRBJ2-5, with TRBD2 matching 7 bases. Per germline, CDR1 MGHRA and CDR2 YSYEKL. This CDR3 spans 18 amino acids. V lost 4 bases to trimming and J lost 4 bases; unmatched junction nucleotides: 18. CDR3 in DNA: TGCGCCAGCAGCCGGGGCGGGGGTTCCGGCGGAAGGGGAGAGACCCAGTACTTC. Translation gives CASSRGGGSGGRGETQYF.

CDR3 nucleotides: TGCAGCGTTGAAAGCAGGGTGATAGAGACCCAGTACTTC. This codes for CSVESRVIETQYF. The V call is TRBV29-1, the J call TRBJ2-5; weak D call: TRBD1 (5 bases). V was pared by 2 bases and J by 4 bases, with 11 bases between. Germline CDR1 SQVTM, CDR2 ANQGSEA. The CDR3 runs to 13 residues.

The chain employs TRBV10-3 and TRBJ2-7; 7 positions match TRBD1. The V and J ends lost 4 bases and 7 bases, in that order; junction bases with no gene match: 7. The germline V gene has CDR1 ENHRY and CDR2 SYGVKD. The CDR3 extends over 13 amino acids. The CDR3 is CAISGDSVGEQYF. The CDR3 coding sequence is TGTGCCATCAGTGGGGACAGTGTCGGTGAGCAGTACTTC.

A remark on this clone: It differs at one base from a far larger clone, so likely a read error. This specimen includes other DNA sequences encoding the same CDR3. The genes are TRBV5-1 and TRBJ1-5; tentative D call: TRBD1 (6 bases). Germline V gives CDR1 SGHRS, CDR2 YFSETQ. The length of the CDR3 is 15 residues. Here the CDR3 reads CASSLSGGSNQPQHF. CDR3 sequence (DNA): TGCGCCAGCAGCTTGTCCGGGGGCAGCAATCAGCCCCAGCACTTT.

Only a few counts were recorded for this clone. It differs at one base from a far larger clone, so likely a read error. Different DNA sequences within this sample yield the same CDR3. This chain joins TRBV29-1 and TRBJ1-1; the D is unclear. The CDR3 contains 13 residues. Looked up from germline, CDR1 is SQVTM and CDR2 is ANQGSEA. As DNA, the CDR3 is TGCAGTGTCACAGTAGGGTTAGACACTGAAGCTTTCTTT. It codes for CSVTVGLDTEAFF.

The chain joins TRBV2 to TRBJ2-7; perhaps D is TRBD1 or TRBD2 (5 bases each). V gave up 4 bases and J gave up 5 bases, with 6 bases separating them. There are 11 residues in the CDR3. Germline V gene lookup returns CDR1 SNHLY and CDR2 FYNNEI. The CDR3 region is CASSGDHEQYF. The CDR3 region has the DNA TGTGCCAGCAGTGGGGACCACGAGCAGTACTTC.

A note on this clone: A much larger clone is a single base away; this may be a read error. This chain uses TRBV20-1 with TRBJ1-2; D is undetermined. This CDR3 is 11 amino acids long. CDR1 is DFQATT, CDR2 SNEGSKA, per germline (reference sequence). The chain's CDR3 is CSESSNYGYTF. CDR3 coding DNA: TGCAGCGAGTCCTCAAACTATGGCTACACCTTC.

For this clone: This likely traces to a read error, being one base from a far larger clone. V and J are TRBV2 and TRBJ2-7, with TRBD2 matching over 16 bases. The V gene's germline CDR1 is SNHLY and CDR2 FYNNEI. This CDR3 is 19 amino acids long. V shed 7 bases and J 9 bases; nucleotides not matched to a gene: 21. The CDR3 sequence: CASTRGTSGRAVSEAGQYF. The CDR3 DNA sequence: TGTGCCAGCACTCGGGGGACTAGCGGGAGGGCCGTCTCCGAGGCCGGGCAGTACTTC.

As concerns this clone: This probably arose from a read error, given a far larger clone one base away. V gene TRBV5-1 combines with J gene TRBJ2-2; 8 nucleotides line up with TRBD1. This CDR3 is 14 amino acids long. Per the germline V gene, CDR1 is SGHRS and CDR2 is YFSETQ. The CDR3 nucleotides are TGCGCCAGCAGCCTCCAGGGGGCAGCCGGGGGGCTGTTTTTT. Residues: CASSLQGAAGGLFF.

In its sample, this clone was seen a few times. The rearrangement joins TRBV9 to TRBJ2-5; D might be TRBD1 (6 bases). Germline V CDR1 and CDR2: SGDLS, YYNGEE. The CDR3 length is 15 residues. The V end lost 3 bases, the J end lost 2 bases, and 14 bases lay between the germline ends. This CDR3 is CASSAQGSPQETQYF. The CDR3 region has the DNA TGTGCCAGCAGCGCCCAGGGGTCCCCACAAGAGACCCAGTACTTC. The variable domain in full, with the rest retrieved from reference TRBV9 and TRBJ2-5, is DSGVTQTPKHLITATGQRVTLRCSPRSGDLSVYWYQQSLDQGLQFLIQYYNGEERAKGNILERFSAQQFPDLHSELNLSSLELGDSALYFCASSAQGSPQETQYFGPGTRLLVL.

This sequence joins TRBV7-6 and TRBJ1-3; no firm D call. CDR1 SGHVS and CDR2 FNYEAQ come from the germline V gene. This CDR3 region has 12 residues. V gave up 8 bases and J gave up 1 base, with 6 bases separating them. The CDR3 loop is CASGQSGNTIYF. For the CDR3, the DNA is TGTGCCAGCGGCCAGTCTGGAAACACCATATATTTT.